The rows below give T cell receptor beta chains drawn from one sample of a study of cytomegalovirus exposure and HLA in healthy donors. The protocol was immunoSEQ multiplex PCR, while the TCRdb copy is restricted to in-frame clones and leaves out a portion. The sample records about 120,000 clones, roughly 77% being singletons. The sequencing sample was made of PBMCs. These receptors all stem from a man aged 50-60 years in good health and CMV-seropositive. Both conserved end residues are part of each CDR3. The order of the fields is clone size, J gene, D gene, V gene, CDR3 DNA, CDR3 protein. A D gene is named only where the DNA matches it firmly. Part of the rows lack a size; the others show once, few, many or a class for expanded clones.

. TRBJ2-7 TRBD1 TRBV25-1 TGTGCCAGCAGGACAGACAGGGGCAACGAGCAGTACTTC CASRTDRGNEQYF
. TRBJ1-1 TRBD1 TRBV7-9 TGTGCCAGCAGCTTAGAGGGACAGAGGAACACTGAAGCTTTCTTT CASSLEGQRNTEAFF
. TRBJ1-4 TRBD1 TRBV10-2 TGCGCCAGCAGTGCCGGGACAGGGGGGAATGAAAAACTGTTTTTT CASSAGTGGNEKLFF
. TRBJ2-1 TRBD2 TRBV5-1 TGCGCCAGCAGCTCTTTAGCGGGAACAAACAATGAGCAGTTCTTC CASSSLAGTNNEQFF
. TRBJ1-5 TRBD1 TRBV11-2 TGTGCCAGCAGCTCAAGGGGGCTCAATCAGCCCCAGCATTTT CASSSRGLNQPQHF
. TRBJ1-1 . TRBV18 TGTGCCAGCTCACAGTCCCAAGGGAGCACTGAAGCTTTCTTT CASSQSQGSTEAFF
. TRBJ1-6 . TRBV7-2 TGTGCCAGCAGCTTAAAACAGGGTCTCTCACCCCTCCACTTT CASSLKQGLSPLHF
few TRBJ2-6 TRBD2 TRBV7-2 TGTGCCAGCAACTCACCAGCGGGGGGTTCCCGTTGGGGGGCCAACGTCCTGACTTTC CASNSPAGGSRWGANVLTF
. TRBJ1-1 . TRBV19 TGTGCCAGTAGTATTGCAGGCGAGAACACTGAAGCTTTCTTT CASSIAGENTEAFF
. TRBJ2-3 TRBD2 TRBV30 TGTGCGCTAAATAGCGGGAGGGCCCCGAGAACAGATACGCAGTATTTT CALNSGRAPRTDTQYF
few TRBJ1-4 TRBD1 TRBV6-1 TGTGCCAGCAGTGAAGCGTGGGACAGGGGGGAAAAACTGTTTTTT CASSEAWDRGEKLFF
. TRBJ2-3 . TRBV9 TGTGCCAGCAGCACGGGTCGCGTCCCCGTAGATACGCAGTATTTT CASSTGRVPVDTQYF
few TRBJ1-2 . TRBV5-1 TGCGCCAGCACCCAAGGGAGTTCTAACTATGGCTACACCTTC CASTQGSSNYGYTF
. TRBJ2-4 . TRBV7-8 TGTGCCAGCAGCGAAGTGGCCCCCCTGACTAAAAACATTCAGTACTTC CASSEVAPLTKNIQYF
once TRBJ2-2 . TRBV25-1 TGTGCCACCTCGGGACTTCTCACCGGGGAGCTGTTTTTT CATSGLLTGELFF
. TRBJ1-6 . TRBV5-4 TGTGCCAGCAGCCTACCTCGGTCACCCCTCCACTTT CASSLPRSPLHF
few TRBJ1-1 . TRBV5-6 TGTGCCAGCTGCCAGGGCCCGAACACTGAAGCTTTCTTT CASCQGPNTEAFF
. TRBJ2-2 . TRBV19 TGTGCCAGTAGTCAAGGGGCGACGAACACCGGGGAGCTGTTTTTT CASSQGATNTGELFF
. TRBJ1-1 TRBD1 TRBV9 TGTGCCAGCGCCCAGACAGGGACCTCGCCTGGAGAAGCTTTCTTT CASAQTGTSPGEAFF
. TRBJ2-7 TRBD2 TRBV6-5 TGTGCCAGCAGTTCCCTCACTAGCGACTCCTACGAGCAGTACTTC CASSSLTSDSYEQYF
. TRBJ2-3 . TRBV18 TGTGCCAGCTCACCGCGGGGGCCAGATACGCAGTATTTT CASSPRGPDTQYF
. TRBJ1-2 TRBD1 TRBV7-9 TGTGCCAGCAGCCCTACAAGGGGGCGGAACTATGGCTACACCTTC CASSPTRGRNYGYTF
. TRBJ1-3 TRBD1 TRBV15 TGTGCCACCAGCAGATCCGGGACAGAGCTCGGAAACACCATATATTTT CATSRSGTELGNTIYF
. TRBJ1-1 . TRBV19 TGTGCCAGTAGTATGGGGGCCGGGTTTAGGACTGAAGCTTTCTTT CASSMGAGFRTEAFF
. TRBJ2-1 TRBD1 TRBV4-3 TGCGCCAGCAGCCAAGAGGTTGGTCTAACAGGGGTTGATGAGCAGTTCTTC CASSQEVGLTGVDEQFF
. TRBJ2-1 . TRBV10-2 TGCGCCAGCAGGGGCCACCCCTACAATGAGCAGTTCTTC CASRGHPYNEQFF
. TRBJ1-1 . TRBV7-8 TGTGCCAGCAGCTTCTCCATGGGAGCCGGAAACACTGAAGCTTTCTTT CASSFSMGAGNTEAFF
few TRBJ1-5 TRBD1 TRBV7-7 TGTGCCAGCGTTAGCCGGACAGGGGTTGTCAATCAGCCCCAGCATTTT CASVSRTGVVNQPQHF
. TRBJ2-7 TRBD1 TRBV6-5 TGTGCCAGCAGATCGGGACAGGGGGCGGCCTACGAGCAGTACTTC CASRSGQGAAYEQYF
. TRBJ2-5 TRBD2 TRBV29-1 TGCAGCGTTGAACCACCGGGACTAGCGGGAGGAGGGGCGGAGAAAGAGACCCAGTACTTC CSVEPPGLAGGGAEKETQYF
. TRBJ1-2 TRBD1 TRBV19 TGTGCCAGTAGTACCGACAGGGCGGGTTACACCTTC CASSTDRAGYTF
. TRBJ1-4 . TRBV16 TGTGCCAGCAGCCAAACACCTCCTAATGAAAAACTGTTTTTT CASSQTPPNEKLFF
few TRBJ1-1 TRBD1 TRBV15 TGTGCCACCAGCAGAGCTACTACCGGGACAGGGAAAACTGAAGCTTTCTTT CATSRATTGTGKTEAFF
once TRBJ2-4 . TRBV5-4 TGTGCCAGCAGCTTGGGGTGGGGCGGGGACATTCAGTACTTC CASSLGWGGDIQYF
few TRBJ1-4 TRBD1 TRBV28 TGTGCCAGCAGTCAGACAGGGAATCCTGAAAAACTGTTTTTT CASSQTGNPEKLFF
. TRBJ2-1 . TRBV7-9 TGTGCCAGCAGCTCCCCCGCGGTAGAGCAGTTCTTC CASSSPAVEQFF
few TRBJ1-5 . TRBV30 TGTGCCTGGAGTCACAGGGGCAATCAGCCCCAGCATTTT CAWSHRGNQPQHF
. TRBJ2-3 TRBD2 TRBV11-3 TGTGCCAGCAGTTCGGGACTAGCGGGAGGTTATGGTACGCAGTATTTT CASSSGLAGGYGTQYF
. TRBJ2-2 TRBD1 TRBV11-2 TGTGCCAGCAGCTCGACAGGGCCCACCGGGGAGCTGTTTTTT CASSSTGPTGELFF
. TRBJ2-5 TRBD2 TRBV18 TGTGCCAGCTCACCACGGCTAGCGGGAGGGCCAATGCTGGAGACCCAGTACTTC CASSPRLAGGPMLETQYF
. TRBJ2-3 TRBD2 TRBV7-6 TGTGCCAGCAGCCTCACCGGGACTAGGTTGGGCACAGATACGCAGTATTTT CASSLTGTRLGTDTQYF
once TRBJ2-3 . TRBV6-5 TGTGCCAGCAGTTACTCGGGCCGAAGGACAGATACGCAGTATTTT CASSYSGRRTDTQYF
. TRBJ2-7 . TRBV6-5 TGTGCCAGCAGTTACTCGGGCCTCAACGAGCAGTACTTC CASSYSGLNEQYF
. TRBJ1-6 . TRBV30 TGTGCCTGGAGTGTGGGGGGGACTAATAATTCACCCCTCCACTTT CAWSVGGTNNSPLHF
. TRBJ1-1 . TRBV28 TGTGCCACCACAGGTAACACTGAAGCTTTCTTT CATTGNTEAFF
. TRBJ2-7 . TRBV4-1 TGCGCCAGCAGCCGGGCAGGGATAATCTACGAGCAGTACTTC CASSRAGIIYEQYF
. TRBJ1-2 . TRBV2 TGTGCCAGCAGTGATGGGGGGGCAGCTAACTATGGCTACACCTTC CASSDGGAANYGYTF
. TRBJ1-3 . TRBV30 TGTGCCTGGAAATATCAGGGGAATCCTGCTCCTGGAAACACCATATATTTT CAWKYQGNPAPGNTIYF
. TRBJ1-6 . TRBV7-3 TGTGCCAGCAGCCAGAACTCCTATAATTCACCCCTCCACTTT CASSQNSYNSPLHF
. TRBJ1-5 TRBD1 TRBV5-1 TGCGCCAGCAGCTTGTCGGGACAGCTAGGTCAGCCCCAGCATTTT CASSLSGQLGQPQHF
. TRBJ1-4 TRBD1 TRBV5-1 TGCGCCAGCAGCTGGCAGGGGGCAGGTACTAATGAAAAACTGTTTTTT CASSWQGAGTNEKLFF
. TRBJ2-3 . TRBV9 TGTGCCAGCAGCGCGACCCCTAGCGCAGGTACGCAGTATTTT CASSATPSAGTQYF
. TRBJ1-5 . TRBV6-6 TGTGCCAGCACCGGGGCGGCAGGGGGCAATCAGCCCCAGCATTTT CASTGAAGGNQPQHF
. TRBJ1-6 . TRBV28 TGTGCCAGCAGTTCTTGGAGAGCCCCCCTCCACTTT CASSSWRAPLHF
. TRBJ2-7 TRBD1 TRBV6-1 TGTGCCAGCAGGTCCGGGACAGGGCTCTACGAGCAGTACTTC CASRSGTGLYEQYF